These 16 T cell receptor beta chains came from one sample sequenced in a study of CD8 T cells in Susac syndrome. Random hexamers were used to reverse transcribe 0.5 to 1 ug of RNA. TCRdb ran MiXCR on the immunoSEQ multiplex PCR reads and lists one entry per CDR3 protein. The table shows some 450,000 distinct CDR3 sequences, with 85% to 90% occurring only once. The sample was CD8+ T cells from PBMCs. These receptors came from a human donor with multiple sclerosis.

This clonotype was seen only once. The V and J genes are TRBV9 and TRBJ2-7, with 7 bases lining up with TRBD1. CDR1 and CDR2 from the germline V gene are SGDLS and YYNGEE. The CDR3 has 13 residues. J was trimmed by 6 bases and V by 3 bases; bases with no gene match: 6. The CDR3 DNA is TGTGCCAGCAGCGGGTGGACAGGCGGCGAGCAGTACTTC. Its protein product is CASSGWTGGEQYF.

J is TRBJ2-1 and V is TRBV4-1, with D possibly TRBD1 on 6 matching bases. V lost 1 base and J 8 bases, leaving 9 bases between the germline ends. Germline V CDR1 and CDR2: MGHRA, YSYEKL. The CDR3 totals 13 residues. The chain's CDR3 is CASSQGAGDEQFF. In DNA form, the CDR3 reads TGCGCCAGCAGCCAAGGGGCAGGGGATGAGCAGTTCTTC.

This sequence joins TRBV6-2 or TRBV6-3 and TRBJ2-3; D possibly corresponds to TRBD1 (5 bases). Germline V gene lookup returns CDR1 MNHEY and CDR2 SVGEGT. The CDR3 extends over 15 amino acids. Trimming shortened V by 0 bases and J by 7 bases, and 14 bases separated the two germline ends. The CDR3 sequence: CASSYSSGFINTQYF. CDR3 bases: TGTGCCAGCAGTTACTCATCAGGGTTCATCAATACGCAGTATTTT.

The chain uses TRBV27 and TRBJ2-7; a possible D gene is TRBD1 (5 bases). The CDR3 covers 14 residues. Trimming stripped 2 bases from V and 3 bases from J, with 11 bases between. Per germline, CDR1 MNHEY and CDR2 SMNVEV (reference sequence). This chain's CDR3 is CASSLIGADYEQYF. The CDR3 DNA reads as TGTGCCAGCAGTTTAATAGGGGCTGACTACGAGCAGTACTTC.

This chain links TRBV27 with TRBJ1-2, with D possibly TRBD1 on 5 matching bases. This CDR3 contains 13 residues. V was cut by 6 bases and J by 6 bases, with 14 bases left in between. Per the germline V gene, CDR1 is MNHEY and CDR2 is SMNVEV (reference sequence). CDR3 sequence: CASSFGGGDGYTF. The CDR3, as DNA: TGTGCCAGCAGCTTTGGGGGGGGAGATGGCTACACCTTC.

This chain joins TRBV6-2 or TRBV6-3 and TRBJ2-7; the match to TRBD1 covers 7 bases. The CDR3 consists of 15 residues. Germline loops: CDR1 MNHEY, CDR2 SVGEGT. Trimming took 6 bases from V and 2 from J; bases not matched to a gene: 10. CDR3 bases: TGTGCCAGCAGGGCCCTGGCTAGGGGGCCCTACGAGCAGTACTTC. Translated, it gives CASRALARGPYEQYF.

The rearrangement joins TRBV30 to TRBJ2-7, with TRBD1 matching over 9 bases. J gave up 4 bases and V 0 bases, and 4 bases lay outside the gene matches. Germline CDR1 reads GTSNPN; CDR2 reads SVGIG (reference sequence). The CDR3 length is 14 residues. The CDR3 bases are TGTGCCTGGAGTGTAGGACAGGGGCCTTACGAGCAGTACTTC. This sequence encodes CAWSVGQGPYEQYF.

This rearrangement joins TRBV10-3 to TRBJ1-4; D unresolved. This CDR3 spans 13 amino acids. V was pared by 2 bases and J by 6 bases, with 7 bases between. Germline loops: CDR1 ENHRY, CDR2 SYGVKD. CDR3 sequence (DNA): TGTGCCATCAGTGAGCCAGTGGATGAAAAACTGTTTTTT. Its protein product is CAISEPVDEKLFF.

The CDR3 region has the DNA TGTGCCAGCAGCCGTCGACAGGGGACAAACACCATATATTTT. This translates into CASSRRQGTNTIYF. This chain joins TRBV28 and TRBJ1-3; 8 bases line up with TRBD1. Per the germline V gene, CDR1 is MDHEN and CDR2 is SYDVKM. Trimming at V came to 6 bases and at J to 6 bases, leaving 7 bases not matched to a gene. There are 14 residues in the CDR3.

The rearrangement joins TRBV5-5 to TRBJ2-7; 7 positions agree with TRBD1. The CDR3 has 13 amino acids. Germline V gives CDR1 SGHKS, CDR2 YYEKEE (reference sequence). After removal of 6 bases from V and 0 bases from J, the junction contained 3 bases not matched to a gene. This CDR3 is CASIGQVSYEQYF. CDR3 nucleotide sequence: TGTGCCAGCATCGGACAGGTCTCCTACGAGCAGTACTTC. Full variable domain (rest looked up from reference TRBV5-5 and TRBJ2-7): DAGVTQSPTHLIKTRGQQVTLRCSPISGHKSVSWYQQVLGQGPQFIFQYYEKEERGRGNFPDRFSARQFPNYSSELNVNALLLGDSALYLCASIGQVSYEQYFGPGTRLTVT.

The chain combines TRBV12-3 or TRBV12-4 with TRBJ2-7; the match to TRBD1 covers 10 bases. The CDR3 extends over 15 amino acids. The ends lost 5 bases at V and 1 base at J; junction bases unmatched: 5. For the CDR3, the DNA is TGTGCCAGCAGTCCGGGACAGGGGTTTTCCTACGAGCAGTACTTC. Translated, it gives CASSPGQGFSYEQYF.

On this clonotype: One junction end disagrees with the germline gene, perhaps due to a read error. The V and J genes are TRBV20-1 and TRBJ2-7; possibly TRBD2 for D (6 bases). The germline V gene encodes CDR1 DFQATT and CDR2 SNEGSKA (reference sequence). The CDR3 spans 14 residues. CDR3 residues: CSARGGEAVYEQYF. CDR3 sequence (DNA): TGCAGTGCTAGAGGGGGGGAGGCTGTCTACGAGCAGTACTTT.

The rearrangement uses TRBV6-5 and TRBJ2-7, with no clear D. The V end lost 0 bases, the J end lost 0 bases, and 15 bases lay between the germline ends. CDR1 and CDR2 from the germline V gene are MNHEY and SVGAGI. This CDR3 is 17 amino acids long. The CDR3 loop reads CASSYSNQADPSYEQYF. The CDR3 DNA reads TGTGCCAGCAGTTACTCGAATCAGGCAGATCCCTCCTACGAGCAGTACTTC.

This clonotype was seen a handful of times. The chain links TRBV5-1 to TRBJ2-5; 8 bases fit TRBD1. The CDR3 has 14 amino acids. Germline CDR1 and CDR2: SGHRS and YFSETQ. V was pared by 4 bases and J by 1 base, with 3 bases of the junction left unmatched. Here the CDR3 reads CASSTGQGQETQYF. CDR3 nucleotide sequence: TGCGCCAGCAGCACAGGACAGGGCCAAGAGACCCAGTACTTC.

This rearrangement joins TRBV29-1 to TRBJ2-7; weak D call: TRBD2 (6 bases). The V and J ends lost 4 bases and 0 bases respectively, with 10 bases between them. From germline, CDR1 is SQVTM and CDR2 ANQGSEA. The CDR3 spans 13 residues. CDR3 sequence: CSVVQAGSYEQYF. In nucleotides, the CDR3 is TGCAGCGTTGTCCAAGCGGGCTCCTACGAGCAGTACTTC.

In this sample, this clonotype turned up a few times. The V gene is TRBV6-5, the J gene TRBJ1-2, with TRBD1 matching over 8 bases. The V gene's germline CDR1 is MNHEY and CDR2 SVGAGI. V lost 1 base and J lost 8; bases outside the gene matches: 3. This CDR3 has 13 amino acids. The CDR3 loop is CASSYWTGHGYTF. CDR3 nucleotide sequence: TGTGCCAGCAGTTACTGGACAGGGCACGGCTACACCTTC.